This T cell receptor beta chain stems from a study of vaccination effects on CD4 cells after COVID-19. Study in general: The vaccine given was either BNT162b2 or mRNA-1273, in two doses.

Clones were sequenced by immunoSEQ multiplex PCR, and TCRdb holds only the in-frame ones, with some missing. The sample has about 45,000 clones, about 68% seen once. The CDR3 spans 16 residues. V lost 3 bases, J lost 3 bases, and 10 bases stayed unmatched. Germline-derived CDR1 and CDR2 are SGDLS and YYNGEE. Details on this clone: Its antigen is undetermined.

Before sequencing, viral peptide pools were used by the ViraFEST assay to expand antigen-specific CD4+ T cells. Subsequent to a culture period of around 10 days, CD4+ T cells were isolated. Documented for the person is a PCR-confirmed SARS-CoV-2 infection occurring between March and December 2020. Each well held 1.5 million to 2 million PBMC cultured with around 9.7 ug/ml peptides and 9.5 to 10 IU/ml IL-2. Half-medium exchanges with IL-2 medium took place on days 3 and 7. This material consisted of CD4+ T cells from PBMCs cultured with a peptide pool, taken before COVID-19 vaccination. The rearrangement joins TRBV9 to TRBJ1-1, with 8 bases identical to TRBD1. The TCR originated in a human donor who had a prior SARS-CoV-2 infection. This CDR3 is CASSGRQGWQDTEAFF. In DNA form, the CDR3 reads TGTGCCAGCAGCGGACGACAGGGGTGGCAAGACACTGAAGCTTTCTTT.